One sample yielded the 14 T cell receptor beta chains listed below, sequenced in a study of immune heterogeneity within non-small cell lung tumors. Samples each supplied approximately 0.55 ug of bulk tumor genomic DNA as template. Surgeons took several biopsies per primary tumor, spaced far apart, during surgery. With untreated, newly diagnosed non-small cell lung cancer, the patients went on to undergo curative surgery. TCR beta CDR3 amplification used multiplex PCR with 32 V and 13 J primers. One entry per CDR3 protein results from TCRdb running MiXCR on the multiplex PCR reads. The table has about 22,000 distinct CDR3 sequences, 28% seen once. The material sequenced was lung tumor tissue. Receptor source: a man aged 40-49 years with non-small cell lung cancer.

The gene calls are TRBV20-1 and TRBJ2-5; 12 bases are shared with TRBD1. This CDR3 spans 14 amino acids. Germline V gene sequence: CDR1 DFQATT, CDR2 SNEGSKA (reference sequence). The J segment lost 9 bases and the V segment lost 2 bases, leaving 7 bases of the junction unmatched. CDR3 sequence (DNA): TGCAGTGCTAGATGGGACAGGGGGCAGTGGGCCCAGTACTTC. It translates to CSARWDRGQWAQYF.

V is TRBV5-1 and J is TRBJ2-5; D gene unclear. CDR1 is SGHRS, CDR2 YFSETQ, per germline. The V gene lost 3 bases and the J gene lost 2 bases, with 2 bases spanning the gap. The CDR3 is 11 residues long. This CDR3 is CASSWQETQYF. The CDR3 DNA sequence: TGCGCCAGCAGCTGGCAAGAGACCCAGTACTTC. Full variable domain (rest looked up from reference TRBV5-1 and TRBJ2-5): KAGVTQTPRYLIKTRGQQVTLSCSPISGHRSVSWYQQTPGQGLQFLFEYFSETQRNKGNFPGRFSGRQFSNSRSEMNVSTLELGDSALYLCASSWQETQYFGPGTRLLVL.

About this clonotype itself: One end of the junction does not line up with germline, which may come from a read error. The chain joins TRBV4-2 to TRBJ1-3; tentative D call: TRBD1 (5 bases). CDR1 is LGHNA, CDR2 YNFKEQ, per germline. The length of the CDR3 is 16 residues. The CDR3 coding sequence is TGTACCAGCAGCCAAGAACAGGTATACTCTGGAAACACCATATATTTT. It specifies CTSSQEQVYSGNTIYF.

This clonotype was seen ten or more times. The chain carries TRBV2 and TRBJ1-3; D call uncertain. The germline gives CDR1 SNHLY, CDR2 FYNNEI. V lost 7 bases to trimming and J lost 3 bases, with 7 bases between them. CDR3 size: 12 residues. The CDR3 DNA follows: TGTGCCAGCAAACAGAATGGAAACACCATATATTTT. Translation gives CASKQNGNTIYF.

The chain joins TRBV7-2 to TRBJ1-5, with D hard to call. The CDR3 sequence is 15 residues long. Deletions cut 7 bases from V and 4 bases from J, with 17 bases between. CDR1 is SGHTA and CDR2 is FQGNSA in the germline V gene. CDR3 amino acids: CASIQDPSANQPQHF. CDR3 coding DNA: TGTGCCAGCATCCAGGACCCTTCGGCAAATCAGCCCCAGCATTTT.

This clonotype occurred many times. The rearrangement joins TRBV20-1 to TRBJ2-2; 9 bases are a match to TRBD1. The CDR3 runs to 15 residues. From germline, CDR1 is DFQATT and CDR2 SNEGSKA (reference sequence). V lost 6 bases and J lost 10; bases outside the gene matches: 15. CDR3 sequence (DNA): TGCAGTGCCCGAAACGGGGACAGGGCCTCCCCGGAGCTGTTTTTT. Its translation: CSARNGDRASPELFF.

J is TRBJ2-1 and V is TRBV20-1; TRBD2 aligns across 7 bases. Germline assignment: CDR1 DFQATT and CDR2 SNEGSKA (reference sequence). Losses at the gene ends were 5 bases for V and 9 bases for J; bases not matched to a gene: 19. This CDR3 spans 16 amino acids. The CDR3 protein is CSAVGEWLAVGGEQFF. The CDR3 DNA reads TGCAGTGCTGTCGGGGAGTGGCTAGCGGTTGGGGGTGAGCAGTTCTTC.

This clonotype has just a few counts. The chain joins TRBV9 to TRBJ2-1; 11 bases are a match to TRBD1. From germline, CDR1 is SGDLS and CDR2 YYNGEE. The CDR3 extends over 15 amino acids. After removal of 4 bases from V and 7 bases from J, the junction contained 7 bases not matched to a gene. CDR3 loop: CASSRGQGALNEQFF. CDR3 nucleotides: TGTGCCAGCAGCAGAGGACAGGGGGCACTGAATGAGCAGTTCTTC.

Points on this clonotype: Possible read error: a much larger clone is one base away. This CDR3 reads CATSTSGSNVLTF. Written as DNA, the CDR3 is TGTGCCACCAGTACCTCGGGATCCAACGTCCTGACTTTC. The chain carries TRBV24-1 and TRBJ2-6; a possible D gene is TRBD2 (5 bases). Per germline, CDR1 KGHDR and CDR2 SFDVKD. The V end was cut by 6 bases, the J end by 8 bases, with 10 bases between. The CDR3 spans 13 residues.

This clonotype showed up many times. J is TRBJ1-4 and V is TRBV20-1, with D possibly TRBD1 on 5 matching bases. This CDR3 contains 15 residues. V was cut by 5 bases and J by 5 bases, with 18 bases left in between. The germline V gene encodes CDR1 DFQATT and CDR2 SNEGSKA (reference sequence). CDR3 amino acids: CSAPTLRGSNEKLFF. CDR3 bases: TGCAGTGCTCCCACTCTGCGGGGCAGCAATGAAAAACTGTTTTTT.

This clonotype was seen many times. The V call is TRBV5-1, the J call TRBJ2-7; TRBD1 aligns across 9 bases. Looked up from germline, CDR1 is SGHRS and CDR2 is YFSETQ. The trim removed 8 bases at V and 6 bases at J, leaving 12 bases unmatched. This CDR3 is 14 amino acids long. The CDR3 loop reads CASTGTGRKGEQYF. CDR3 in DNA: TGCGCCAGTACCGGGACAGGGAGAAAAGGCGAGCAGTACTTC.

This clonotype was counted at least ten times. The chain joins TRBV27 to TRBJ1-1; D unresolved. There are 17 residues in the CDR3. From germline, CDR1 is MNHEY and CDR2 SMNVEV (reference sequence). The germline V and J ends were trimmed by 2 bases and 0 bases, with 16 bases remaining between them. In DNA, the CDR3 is TGTGCCAGCAGTTTAAAAGGAATGGCAGGCATGAACACTGAAGCTTTCTTT. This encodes CASSLKGMAGMNTEAFF.

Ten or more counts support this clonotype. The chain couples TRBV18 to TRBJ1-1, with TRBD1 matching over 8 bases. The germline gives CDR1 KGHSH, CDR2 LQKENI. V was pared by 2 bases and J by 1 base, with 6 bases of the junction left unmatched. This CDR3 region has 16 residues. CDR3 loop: CASSPFATGANTEAFF. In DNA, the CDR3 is TGTGCCAGCTCACCATTCGCGACAGGGGCGAACACTGAAGCTTTCTTT.

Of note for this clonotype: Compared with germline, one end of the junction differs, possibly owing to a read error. The CDR3, as DNA: TGTGCCAGCAACGGACAGGGACTTTATGGCTGCACCTTC. The encoded protein is CASNGQGLYGCTF. The rearrangement links TRBV2 to TRBJ1-2; 8 bases are a match to TRBD1. The CDR3 consists of 13 residues. Per the germline V gene, CDR1 is SNHLY and CDR2 is FYNNEI.